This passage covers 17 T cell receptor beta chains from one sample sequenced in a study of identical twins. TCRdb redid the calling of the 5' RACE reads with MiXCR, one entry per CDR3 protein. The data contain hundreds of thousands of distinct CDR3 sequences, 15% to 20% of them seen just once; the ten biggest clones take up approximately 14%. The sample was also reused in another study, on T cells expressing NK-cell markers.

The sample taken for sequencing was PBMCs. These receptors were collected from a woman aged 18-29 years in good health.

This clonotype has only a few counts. CDR3 nucleotides: TGTGCCAGCAGCTCCTCTAGCGGGGGGGCCTCCTACGAGCAGTACTTC. Residues: CASSSSSGGASYEQYF. The chain combines TRBV7-2 with TRBJ2-7, with TRBD2 matching over 12 bases. The CDR3 spans 16 residues. Germline V gives CDR1 SGHTA, CDR2 FQGNSA. Losses at the gene ends were 4 bases for V and 0 bases for J; bases not matched to a gene: 4.

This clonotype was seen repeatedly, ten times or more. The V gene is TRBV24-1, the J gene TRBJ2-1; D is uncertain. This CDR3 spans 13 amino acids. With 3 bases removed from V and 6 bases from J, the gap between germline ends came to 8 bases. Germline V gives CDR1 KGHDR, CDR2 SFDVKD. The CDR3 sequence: CATSDARSNEQFF. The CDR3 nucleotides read TGTGCCACCAGTGATGCAAGGTCCAATGAGCAGTTCTTC.

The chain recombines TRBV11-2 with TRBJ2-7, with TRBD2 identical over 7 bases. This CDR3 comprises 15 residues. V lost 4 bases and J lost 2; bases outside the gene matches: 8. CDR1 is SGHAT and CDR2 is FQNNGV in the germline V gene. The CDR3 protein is CASSYGASGPYEQYF. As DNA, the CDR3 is TGTGCCAGCAGCTACGGAGCTAGCGGACCCTACGAGCAGTACTTC.

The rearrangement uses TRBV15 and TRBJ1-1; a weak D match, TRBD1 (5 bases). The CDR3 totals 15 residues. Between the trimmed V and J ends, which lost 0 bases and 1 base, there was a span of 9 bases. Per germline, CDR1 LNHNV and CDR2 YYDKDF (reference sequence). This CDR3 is CATSREGVQNTEAFF. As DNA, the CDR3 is TGTGCCACCAGCAGAGAAGGGGTTCAGAACACTGAAGCTTTCTTT.

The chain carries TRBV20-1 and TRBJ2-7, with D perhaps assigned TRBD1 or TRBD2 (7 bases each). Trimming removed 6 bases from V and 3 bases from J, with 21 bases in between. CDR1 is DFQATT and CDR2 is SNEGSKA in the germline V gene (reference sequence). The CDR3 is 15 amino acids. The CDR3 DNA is TGCAGTGCCATGGGGGGGACAGCCACCCTCTACGAGCAGTACTTC. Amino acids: CSAMGGTATLYEQYF.

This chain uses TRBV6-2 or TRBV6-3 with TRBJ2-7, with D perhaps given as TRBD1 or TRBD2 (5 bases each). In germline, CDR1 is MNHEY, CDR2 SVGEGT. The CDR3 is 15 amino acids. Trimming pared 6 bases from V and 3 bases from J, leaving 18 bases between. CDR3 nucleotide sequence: TGTGCCAGCAGGCCTCTGGGACGGTCGGACTACGAGCAGTACTTC. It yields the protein CASRPLGRSDYEQYF.

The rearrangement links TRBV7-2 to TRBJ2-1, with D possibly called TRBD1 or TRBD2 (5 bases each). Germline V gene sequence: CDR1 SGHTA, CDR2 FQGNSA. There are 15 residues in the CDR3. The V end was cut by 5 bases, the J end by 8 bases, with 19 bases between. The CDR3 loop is CASSTFLGAQHEQFF. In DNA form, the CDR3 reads TGTGCCAGCAGCACCTTTCTCGGGGCCCAACATGAGCAGTTCTTC.

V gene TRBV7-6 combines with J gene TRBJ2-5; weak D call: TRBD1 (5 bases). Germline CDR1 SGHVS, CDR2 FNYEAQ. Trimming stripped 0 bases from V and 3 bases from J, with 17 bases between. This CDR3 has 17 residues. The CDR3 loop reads CASSLALQARREETQYF. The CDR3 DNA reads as TGTGCCAGCAGCTTAGCGCTACAGGCCCGGAGAGAAGAGACCCAGTACTTC.

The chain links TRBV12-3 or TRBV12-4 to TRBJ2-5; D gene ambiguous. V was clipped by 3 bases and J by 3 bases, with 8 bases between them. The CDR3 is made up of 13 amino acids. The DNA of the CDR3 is TGTGCCAGCAGTTTTAACAGTAAAGAGACCCAGTACTTC. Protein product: CASSFNSKETQYF.

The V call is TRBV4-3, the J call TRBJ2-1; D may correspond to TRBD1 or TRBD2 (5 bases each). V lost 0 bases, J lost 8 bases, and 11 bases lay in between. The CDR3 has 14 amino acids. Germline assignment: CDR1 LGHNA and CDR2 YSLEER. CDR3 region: CASSQEGTGHEQFF. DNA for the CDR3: TGCGCCAGCAGCCAAGAGGGGACCGGGCATGAGCAGTTCTTC.

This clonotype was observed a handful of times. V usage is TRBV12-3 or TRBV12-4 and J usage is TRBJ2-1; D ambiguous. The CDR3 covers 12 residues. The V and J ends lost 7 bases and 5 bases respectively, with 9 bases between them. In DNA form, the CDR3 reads TGTGCCAGCACCCTATATAACAATGAGCAGTTCTTC. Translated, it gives CASTLYNNEQFF.

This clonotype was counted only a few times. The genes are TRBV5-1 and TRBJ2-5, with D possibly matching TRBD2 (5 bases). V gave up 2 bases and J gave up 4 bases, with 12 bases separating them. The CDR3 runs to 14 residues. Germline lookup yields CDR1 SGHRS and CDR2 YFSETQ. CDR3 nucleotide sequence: TGCGCCAGCAGCTTAACGGGGTCGGGAGAGACCCAGTACTTC. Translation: CASSLTGSGETQYF.

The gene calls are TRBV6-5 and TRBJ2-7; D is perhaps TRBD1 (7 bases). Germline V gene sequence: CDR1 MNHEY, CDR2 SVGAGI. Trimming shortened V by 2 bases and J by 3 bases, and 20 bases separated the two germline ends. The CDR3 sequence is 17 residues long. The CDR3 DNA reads TGTGCCAGCAGTTACCCTCCCCCAGGGGGGAGTCTCTACGAGCAGTACTTC. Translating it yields CASSYPPPGGSLYEQYF.

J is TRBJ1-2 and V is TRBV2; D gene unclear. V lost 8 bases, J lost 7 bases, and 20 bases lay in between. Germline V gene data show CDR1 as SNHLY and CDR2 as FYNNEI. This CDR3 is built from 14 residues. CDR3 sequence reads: CASGGPAPLGGYTF. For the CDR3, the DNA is TGTGCCAGCGGCGGGCCGGCCCCTTTGGGTGGCTACACCTTC. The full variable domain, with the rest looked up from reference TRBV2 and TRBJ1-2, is EPEVTQTPSHQVTQMGQEVILRCVPISNHLYFYWYRQILGQKVEFLVSFYNNEISEKSEIFDDQFSVERPDGSNFTLKIRSTKLEDSAMYFCASGGPAPLGGYTFGSGTRLTVV.

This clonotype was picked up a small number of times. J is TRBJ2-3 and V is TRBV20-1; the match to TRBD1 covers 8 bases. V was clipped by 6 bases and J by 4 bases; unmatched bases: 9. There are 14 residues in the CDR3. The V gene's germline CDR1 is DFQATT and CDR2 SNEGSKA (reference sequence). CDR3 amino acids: CSAAPGTGADTQYF. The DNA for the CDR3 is TGCAGTGCAGCACCCGGGACAGGAGCAGATACGCAGTATTTT.

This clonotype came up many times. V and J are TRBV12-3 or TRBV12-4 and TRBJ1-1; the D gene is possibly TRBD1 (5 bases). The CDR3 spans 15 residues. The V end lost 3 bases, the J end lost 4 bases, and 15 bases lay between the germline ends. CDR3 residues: CASSFRPRVGTEAFF. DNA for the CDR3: TGTGCCAGCAGTTTTAGGCCCAGGGTTGGCACTGAAGCTTTCTTT.

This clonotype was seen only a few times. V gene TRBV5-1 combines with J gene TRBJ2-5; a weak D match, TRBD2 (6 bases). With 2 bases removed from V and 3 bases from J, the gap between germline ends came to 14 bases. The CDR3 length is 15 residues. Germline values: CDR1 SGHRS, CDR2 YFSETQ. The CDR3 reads CASSFPGAGKETQYF. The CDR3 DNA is TGCGCCAGCAGCTTCCCCGGGGCGGGGAAAGAGACCCAGTACTTC.